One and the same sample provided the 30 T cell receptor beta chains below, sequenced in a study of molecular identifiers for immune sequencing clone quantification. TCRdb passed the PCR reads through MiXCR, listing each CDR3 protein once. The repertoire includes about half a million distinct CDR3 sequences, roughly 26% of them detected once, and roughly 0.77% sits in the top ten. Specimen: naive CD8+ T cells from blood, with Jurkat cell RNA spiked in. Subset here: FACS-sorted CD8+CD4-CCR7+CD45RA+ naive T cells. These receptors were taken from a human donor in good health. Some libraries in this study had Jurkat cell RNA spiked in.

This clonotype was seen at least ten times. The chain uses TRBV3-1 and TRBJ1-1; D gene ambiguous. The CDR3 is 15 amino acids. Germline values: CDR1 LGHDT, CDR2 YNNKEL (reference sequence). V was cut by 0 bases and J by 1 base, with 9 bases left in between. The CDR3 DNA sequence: TGTGCCAGCAGCCAAGATCTAGGGAAGAACACTGAAGCTTTCTTT. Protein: CASSQDLGKNTEAFF.

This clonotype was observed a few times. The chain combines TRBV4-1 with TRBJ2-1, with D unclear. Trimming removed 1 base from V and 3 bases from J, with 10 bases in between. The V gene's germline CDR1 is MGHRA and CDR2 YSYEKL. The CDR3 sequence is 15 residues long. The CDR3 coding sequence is TGCGCCAGCAGCCAAGGGGGTTCCAACTACAATGAGCAGTTCTTC. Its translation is CASSQGGSNYNEQFF.

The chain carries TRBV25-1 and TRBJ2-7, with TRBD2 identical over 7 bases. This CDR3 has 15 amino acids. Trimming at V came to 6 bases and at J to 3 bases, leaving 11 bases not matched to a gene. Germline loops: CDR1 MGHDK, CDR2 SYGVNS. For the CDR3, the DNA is TGTGCCAGCAGGGGGCAAAGCGGGAACGACTACGAGCAGTACTTC. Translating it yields CASRGQSGNDYEQYF.

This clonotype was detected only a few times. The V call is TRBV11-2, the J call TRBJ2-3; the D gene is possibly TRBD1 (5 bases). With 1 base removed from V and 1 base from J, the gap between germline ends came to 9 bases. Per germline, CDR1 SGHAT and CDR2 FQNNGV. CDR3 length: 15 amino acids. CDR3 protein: CASSLGTFGTDTQYF. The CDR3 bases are TGTGCCAGCAGCTTAGGGACATTTGGCACAGATACGCAGTATTTT. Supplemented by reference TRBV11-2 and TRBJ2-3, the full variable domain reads EAGVAQSPRYKIIEKRQSVAFWCNPISGHATLYWYQQILGQGPKLLIQFQNNGVVDDSQLPKDRFSAERLKGVDSTLKIQPAKLEDSAVYLCASSLGTFGTDTQYFGPGTRLTVL.

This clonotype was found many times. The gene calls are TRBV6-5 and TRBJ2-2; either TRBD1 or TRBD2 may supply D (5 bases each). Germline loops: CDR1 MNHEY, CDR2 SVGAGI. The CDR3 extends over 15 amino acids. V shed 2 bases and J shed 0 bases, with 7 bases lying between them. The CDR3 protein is CASSYMGANTGELFF. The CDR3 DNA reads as TGTGCCAGCAGTTACATGGGGGCGAACACCGGGGAGCTGTTTTTT.

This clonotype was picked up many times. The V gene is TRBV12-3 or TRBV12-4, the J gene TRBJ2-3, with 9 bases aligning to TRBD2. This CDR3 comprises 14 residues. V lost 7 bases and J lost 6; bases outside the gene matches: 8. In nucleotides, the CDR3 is TGTGCCAGCACCACTGGACTAGCGACGGATACGCAGTATTTT. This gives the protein CASTTGLATDTQYF.

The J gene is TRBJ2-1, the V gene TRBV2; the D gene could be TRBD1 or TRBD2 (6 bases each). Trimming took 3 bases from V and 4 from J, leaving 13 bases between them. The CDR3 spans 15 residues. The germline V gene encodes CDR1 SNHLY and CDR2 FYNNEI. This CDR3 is CASSDPTGAYNEQFF. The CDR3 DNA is TGTGCCAGCAGTGACCCCACGGGGGCATACAATGAGCAGTTCTTC.

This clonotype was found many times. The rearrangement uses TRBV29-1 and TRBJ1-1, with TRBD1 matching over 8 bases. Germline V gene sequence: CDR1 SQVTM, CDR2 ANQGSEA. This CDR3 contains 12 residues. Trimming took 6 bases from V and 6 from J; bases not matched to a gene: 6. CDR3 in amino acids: CSVQGAFAEAFF. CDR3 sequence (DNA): TGCAGCGTCCAGGGGGCTTTCGCTGAAGCTTTCTTT.

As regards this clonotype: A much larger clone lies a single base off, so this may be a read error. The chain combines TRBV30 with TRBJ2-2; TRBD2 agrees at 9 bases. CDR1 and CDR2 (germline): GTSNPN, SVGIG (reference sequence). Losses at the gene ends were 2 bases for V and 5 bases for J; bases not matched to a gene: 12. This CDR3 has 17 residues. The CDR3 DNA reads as TGTGCCTGGAGTCCCTCCCTTGCGGGAGGGAGAACCGGGGAGCTGTTTTTT. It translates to CAWSPSLAGGRTGELFF.

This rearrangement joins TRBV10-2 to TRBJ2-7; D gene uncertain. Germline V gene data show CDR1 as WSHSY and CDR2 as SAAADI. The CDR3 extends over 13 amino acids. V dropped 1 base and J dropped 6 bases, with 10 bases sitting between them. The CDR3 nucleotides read TGCGCCAGCAGTGAGTTGGCCAGCCCCGAGCAGTACTTC. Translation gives CASSELASPEQYF.

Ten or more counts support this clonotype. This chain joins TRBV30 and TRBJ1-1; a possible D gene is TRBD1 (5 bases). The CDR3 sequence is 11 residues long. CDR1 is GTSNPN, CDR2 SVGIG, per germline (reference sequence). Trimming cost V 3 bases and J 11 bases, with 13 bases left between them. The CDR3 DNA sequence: TGTGCCTGGAGCGGGGGGTTTTACGCTTTCTTT. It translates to CAWSGGFYAFF.

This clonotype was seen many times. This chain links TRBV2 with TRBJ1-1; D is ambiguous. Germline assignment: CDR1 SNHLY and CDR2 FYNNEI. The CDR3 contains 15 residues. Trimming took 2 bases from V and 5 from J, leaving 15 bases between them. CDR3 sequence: CASSELTAHGTEAFF. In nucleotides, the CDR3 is TGTGCCAGCAGTGAATTGACCGCGCATGGAACTGAAGCTTTCTTT.

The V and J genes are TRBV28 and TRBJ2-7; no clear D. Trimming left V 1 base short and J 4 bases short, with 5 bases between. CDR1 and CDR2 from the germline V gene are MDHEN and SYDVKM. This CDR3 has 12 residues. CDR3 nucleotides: TGTGCCAGCAGTTTATACATGTACGAGCAGTACTTC. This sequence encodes CASSLYMYEQYF.

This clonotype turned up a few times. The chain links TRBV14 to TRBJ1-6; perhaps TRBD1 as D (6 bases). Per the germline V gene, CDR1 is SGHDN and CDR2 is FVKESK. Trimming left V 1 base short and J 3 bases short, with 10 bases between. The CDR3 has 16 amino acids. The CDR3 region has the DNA TGTGCCAGCAGCCAAGTGGACAGTCGCTATAATTCACCCCTCCACTTT. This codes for CASSQVDSRYNSPLHF. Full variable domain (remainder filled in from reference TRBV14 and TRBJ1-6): EAGVTQFPSHSVIEKGQTVTLRCDPISGHDNLYWYRRVMGKEIKFLLHFVKESKQDESGMPNNRFLAERTGGTYSTLKVQPAELEDSGVYFCASSQVDSRYNSPLHFGNGTRLTVT.

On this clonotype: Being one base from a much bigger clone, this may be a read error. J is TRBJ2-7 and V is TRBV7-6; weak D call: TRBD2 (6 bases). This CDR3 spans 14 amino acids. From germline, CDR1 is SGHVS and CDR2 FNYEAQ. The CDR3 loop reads CASSLAGGDYAQYF. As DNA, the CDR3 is TGTGCCAGCAGCTTAGCGGGGGGTGACTACGCGCAGTACTTC.

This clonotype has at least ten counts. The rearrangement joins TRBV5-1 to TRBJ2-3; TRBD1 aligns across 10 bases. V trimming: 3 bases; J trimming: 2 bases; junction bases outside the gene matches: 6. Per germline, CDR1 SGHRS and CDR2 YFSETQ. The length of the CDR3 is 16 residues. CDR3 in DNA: TGCGCCAGCAGCTCGGGGGACAGGGGATTCACAGATACGCAGTATTTT. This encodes CASSSGDRGFTDTQYF.

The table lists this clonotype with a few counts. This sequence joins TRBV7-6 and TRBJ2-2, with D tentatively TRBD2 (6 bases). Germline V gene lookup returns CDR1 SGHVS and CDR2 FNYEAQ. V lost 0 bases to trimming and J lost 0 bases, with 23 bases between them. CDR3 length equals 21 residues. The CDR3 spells CASSLALIGSRNSANTGELFF. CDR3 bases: TGTGCCAGCAGCTTAGCGCTTATCGGGAGTCGAAACTCCGCGAACACCGGGGAGCTGTTTTTT.

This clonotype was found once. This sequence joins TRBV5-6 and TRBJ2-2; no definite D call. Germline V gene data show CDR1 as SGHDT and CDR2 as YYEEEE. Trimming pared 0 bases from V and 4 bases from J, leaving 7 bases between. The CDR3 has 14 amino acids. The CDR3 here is CASSLGPTTGELFF. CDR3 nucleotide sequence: TGTGCCAGCAGCTTGGGACCGACCACCGGGGAGCTGTTTTTT.

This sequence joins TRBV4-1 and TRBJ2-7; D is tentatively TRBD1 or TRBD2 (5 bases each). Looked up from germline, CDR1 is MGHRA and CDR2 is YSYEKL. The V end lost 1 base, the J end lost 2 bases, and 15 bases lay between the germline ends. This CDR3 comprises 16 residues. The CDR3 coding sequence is TGCGCCAGCAGCCAAGTATCCGGGACGCCAACCTACGAGCAGTACTTC. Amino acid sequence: CASSQVSGTPTYEQYF.

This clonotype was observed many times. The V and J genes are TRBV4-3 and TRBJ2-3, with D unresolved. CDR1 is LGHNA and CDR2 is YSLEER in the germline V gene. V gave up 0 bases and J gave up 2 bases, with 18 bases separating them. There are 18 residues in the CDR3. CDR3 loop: CASSQDRITGPNTDTQYF. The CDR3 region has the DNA TGCGCCAGCAGCCAAGATAGGATCACCGGACCCAACACAGATACGCAGTATTTT.

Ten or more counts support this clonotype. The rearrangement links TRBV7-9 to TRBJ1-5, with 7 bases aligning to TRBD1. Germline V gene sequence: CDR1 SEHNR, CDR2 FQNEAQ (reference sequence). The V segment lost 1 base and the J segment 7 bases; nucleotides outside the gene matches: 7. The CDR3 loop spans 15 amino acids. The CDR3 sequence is CASSLGQGGGQPQHF. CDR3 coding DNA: TGTGCCAGCAGCTTAGGGCAGGGAGGGGGCCAGCCCCAGCATTTT.

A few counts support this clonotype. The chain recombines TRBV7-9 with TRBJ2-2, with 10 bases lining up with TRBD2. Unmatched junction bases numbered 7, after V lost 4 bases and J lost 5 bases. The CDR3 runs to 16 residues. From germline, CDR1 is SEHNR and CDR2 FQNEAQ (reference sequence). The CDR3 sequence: CASSSSSGSGTGELFF. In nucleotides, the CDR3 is TGTGCCAGCAGCTCCTCTAGCGGGAGTGGTACCGGGGAGCTGTTTTTT.

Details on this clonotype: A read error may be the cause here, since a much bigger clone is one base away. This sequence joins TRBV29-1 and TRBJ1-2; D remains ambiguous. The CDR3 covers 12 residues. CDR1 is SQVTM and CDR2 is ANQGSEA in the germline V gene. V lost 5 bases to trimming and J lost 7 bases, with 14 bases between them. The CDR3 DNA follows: TGCAGCGTTACCACCGCTTCGCTTGGCTACACCTTC. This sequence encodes CSVTTASLGYTF.

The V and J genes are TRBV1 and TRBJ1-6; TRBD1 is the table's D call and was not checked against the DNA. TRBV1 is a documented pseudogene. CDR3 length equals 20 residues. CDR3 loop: CTSSQIGTEISSSYNSPLHF. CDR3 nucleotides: TGCACCAGCAGCCAAATCGGGACAGAAATTTCGAGCTCCTATAATTCACCCCTCCACTTT.

The CDR3, as DNA: TGTGTTAGCGGAGGGACTAGATTCAATGAGCAGTTCTTC. It specifies CVSGGTRFNEQFF. The rearrangement uses TRBV2 and TRBJ2-1; TRBD2 agrees at 8 bases. From germline, CDR1 is SNHLY and CDR2 FYNNEI. The CDR3 spans 13 residues.

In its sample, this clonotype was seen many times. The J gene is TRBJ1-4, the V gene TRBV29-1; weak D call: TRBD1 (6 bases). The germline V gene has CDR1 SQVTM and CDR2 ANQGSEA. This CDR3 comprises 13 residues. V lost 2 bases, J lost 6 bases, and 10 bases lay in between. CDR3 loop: CSVEQQGYEKLFF. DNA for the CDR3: TGCAGCGTTGAACAACAGGGCTATGAAAAACTGTTTTTT.

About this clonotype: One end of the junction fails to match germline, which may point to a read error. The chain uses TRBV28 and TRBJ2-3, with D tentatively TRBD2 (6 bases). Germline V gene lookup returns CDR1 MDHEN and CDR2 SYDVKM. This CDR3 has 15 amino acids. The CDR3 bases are TGTGCCAGCAGTTTATCGCGACGGGGGATGGATATGCAGTATTTT. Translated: CASSLSRRGMDMQYF.

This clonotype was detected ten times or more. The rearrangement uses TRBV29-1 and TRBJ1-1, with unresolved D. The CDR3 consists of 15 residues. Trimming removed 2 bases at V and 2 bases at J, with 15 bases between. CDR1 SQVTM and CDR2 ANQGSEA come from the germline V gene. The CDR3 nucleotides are TGCAGCGTTGAACCCCCTCTCTTTTCCAACACTGAAGCTTTCTTT. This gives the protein CSVEPPLFSNTEAFF.

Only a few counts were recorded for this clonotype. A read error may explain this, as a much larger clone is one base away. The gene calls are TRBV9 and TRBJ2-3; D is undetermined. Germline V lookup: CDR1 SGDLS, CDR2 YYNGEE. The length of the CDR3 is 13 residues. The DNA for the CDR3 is TGTGCCAGCAGCGGGGGTAGCACAGTTACGCAGTATTTT. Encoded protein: CASSGGSTVTQYF.

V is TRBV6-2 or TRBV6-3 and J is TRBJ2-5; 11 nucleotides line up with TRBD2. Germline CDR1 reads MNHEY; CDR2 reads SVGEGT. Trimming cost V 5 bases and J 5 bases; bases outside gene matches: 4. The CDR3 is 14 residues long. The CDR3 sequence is CASSRLAGWETQYF. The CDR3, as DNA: TGTGCCAGCAGTCGACTAGCGGGATGGGAGACCCAGTACTTC.